What follows are 27 T cell receptor beta chains derived from one specimen sequenced in a study of pediatric ulcerative colitis (dated by TCRdb to between 2019 and 2020). Libraries came from the immunoSEQ multiplex PCR assay. This is the immuneACCESS table as TCRdb keeps it, with only in-frame sequences that have V and J called. A part of the clones is gone; compared with another copy, unresolved V genes explain less than half, and the rest is unexplained. This sample gives approximately 40,000 clones in total; 55% to 85% of them show up just once. Of the sample, 0.74% is held by the ten largest clones. During colonoscopy, one to two pinch biopsies were obtained from the rectum for research purposes. The source material was gut tissue. The receptor source for this set is a boy younger than 18 with moderate ulcerative colitis.

This clone was seen just once. The chain has TRBV4-2 and TRBJ1-2; 8 positions agree with TRBD1. CDR3 length: 12 amino acids. Germline V lookup: CDR1 LGHNA, CDR2 YNFKEQ. V lost 6 bases, J lost 6 bases, and 3 bases stayed unmatched. DNA of the CDR3: TGTGCCAGCAGTCCACAGGGGGATGGCTACACCTTC. It codes for CASSPQGDGYTF.

Of note for this clone: Germline and junction disagree at one end, which may indicate a read error. The chain has TRBV5-4 and TRBJ2-1; D might be TRBD1 (5 bases). Germline loops: CDR1 SGHNT, CDR2 YYREEE (reference sequence). The CDR3 is made up of 15 amino acids. This chain's CDR3 is CANSLDVGLDNEQFF. The CDR3 region has the DNA TGTGCCAACAGCTTGGATGTGGGGCTTGACAATGAGCAGTTCTTC.

This chain joins TRBV15 and TRBJ2-5; TRBD1 or TRBD2 may be the D gene (5 bases each). CDR1 is LNHNV, CDR2 YYDKDF, per germline (reference sequence). The CDR3 totals 17 residues. V shed 7 bases and J shed 1 base, with 22 bases lying between them. CDR3 amino acids: CATTSSLRGIGQETQYF. The CDR3 DNA reads as TGTGCCACCACCTCTTCGTTGAGGGGTATCGGCCAAGAGACCCAGTACTTC.

The chain has TRBV6-6 and TRBJ1-1; unclear D gene. The germline V gene has CDR1 MNHNY and CDR2 SVGAGI (reference sequence). The CDR3 loop spans 14 amino acids. Deletions cut 2 bases from V and 2 bases from J, with 9 bases between. The CDR3 loop reads CASSYRQVNTEAFF. DNA for the CDR3: TGTGCCAGCAGTTACAGGCAAGTCAACACTGAAGCTTTCTTT.

The genes are TRBV5-1 and TRBJ1-4, with D possibly being TRBD1 (5 bases). The germline CDR1 and CDR2 sequences are SGHRS and YFSETQ. Trimming pared 2 bases from V and 4 bases from J, leaving 12 bases between. CDR3 length equals 15 residues. The CDR3 DNA sequence: TGCGCCAGCAGCTTTTCTAGGGGCCTTAATGAAAAACTGTTTTTT. This codes for CASSFSRGLNEKLFF.

The chain recombines TRBV5-5 with TRBJ2-7; D is uncertain. Trimming cost V 7 bases and J 7 bases, with 12 bases left between them. Germline CDR1 reads SGHKS; CDR2 reads YYEKEE (reference sequence). The CDR3 runs to 11 residues. The CDR3 nucleotides read TGTGCCAGCTCCGGGCAGGTGGAGCAGTACTTC. Amino acids: CASSGQVEQYF. Full variable domain (outside the CDR3, taken from reference TRBV5-5 and TRBJ2-7): DAGVTQSPTHLIKTRGQQVTLRCSPISGHKSVSWYQQVLGQGPQFIFQYYEKEERGRGNFPDRFSARQFPNYSSELNVNALLLGDSALYLCASSGQVEQYFGPGTRLTVT.

The V call is TRBV6-1, the J call TRBJ1-1; D gene ambiguous. The CDR3 is 10 residues long. V lost 6 bases, J lost 3 bases, and 2 bases lay in between. Looked up from germline, CDR1 is MNHNS and CDR2 is SASEGT. Written as DNA, the CDR3 is TGTGCCAGCAGGGACACTGAAGCTTTCTTT. Translating it yields CASRDTEAFF.

The chain is built from TRBV4-1 and TRBJ2-5; D is unclear. The germline gives CDR1 MGHRA, CDR2 YSYEKL. This CDR3 is 16 amino acids long. Trimming left V 1 base short and J 5 bases short, with 17 bases between. CDR3 amino acids: CASSQAGRGPRETQYF. The CDR3 DNA sequence: TGCGCCAGCAGCCAAGCGGGCCGAGGTCCTCGGGAGACCCAGTACTTC.

J is TRBJ1-2 and V is TRBV18; D may be TRBD1 (5 bases). The germline gives CDR1 KGHSH, CDR2 LQKENI. The length of the CDR3 is 14 residues. V lost 0 bases, J lost 3 bases, and 8 bases lay in between. Here the CDR3 reads CASSPPGGDYGYTF. The CDR3 DNA reads as TGTGCCAGCTCACCACCGGGGGGGGACTATGGCTACACCTTC.

The chain combines TRBV5-6 with TRBJ1-1, with a possible D match to TRBD1 (6 bases). V lost 9 bases to trimming and J lost 2 bases, with 11 bases between them. The CDR3 has 12 amino acids. CDR1 is SGHDT, CDR2 YYEEEE, per germline. CDR3 protein: CATSRGNTEAFF. The CDR3 bases are TGTGCCACATCCAGGGGAAACACTGAAGCTTTCTTT.

J is TRBJ1-5 and V is TRBV28; D is unresolved. Germline CDR1 is MDHEN and CDR2 is SYDVKM. This CDR3 is built from 14 residues. V was pared by 7 bases and J by 4 bases, with 14 bases between. The CDR3, as DNA: TGTGCCAGCACCCAGCTTCAGCTTAATCAGCCCCAGCATTTT. This sequence encodes CASTQLQLNQPQHF.

V usage is TRBV2 and J usage is TRBJ1-1, with D possibly being TRBD1 (5 bases). This CDR3 has 17 amino acids. The germline V gene has CDR1 SNHLY and CDR2 FYNNEI. With 4 bases removed from V and 1 base from J, the gap between germline ends came to 19 bases. The CDR3, as DNA: TGTGCCAGCAGTGTGGGGACCGGGGAGGTGAAGAACACTGAAGCTTTCTTT. Amino acids: CASSVGTGEVKNTEAFF.

This clone was recorded a few times. The chain uses TRBV18 and TRBJ2-7; D is perhaps TRBD2 (6 bases). The CDR3 has 15 amino acids. Germline V lookup: CDR1 KGHSH, CDR2 LQKENI. The ends were cut back, 3 bases at V and 6 bases at J, with 18 bases in the middle. The CDR3 sequence: CASSPMRGTLSEQYF. CDR3 nucleotides: TGTGCCAGCTCACCTATGAGAGGGACTCTAAGCGAGCAGTACTTC. The full variable domain, its missing parts supplied by reference TRBV18 and TRBJ2-7, is NAGVMQNPRHLVRRRGQEARLRCSPMKGHSHVYWYRQLPEEGLKFMVYLQKENIIDESGMPKERFSAEFPKEGPSILRIQQVVRGDSAAYFCASSPMRGTLSEQYFGPGTRLTVT.

The V call is TRBV29-1, the J call TRBJ2-1; 11 bases fit TRBD2. V shed 4 bases and J 2 bases; nucleotides not matched to a gene: 4. Germline V lookup: CDR1 SQVTM, CDR2 ANQGSEA. CDR3 length: 15 residues. Here the CDR3 DNA reads TGCAGCGTTGTAGGGACTAGCGGCCCCTACAATGAGCAGTTCTTC. Translated, it gives CSVVGTSGPYNEQFF.

This clone was recorded a few times. The chain joins TRBV14 to TRBJ1-4; D might be TRBD1 (6 bases). The germline V and J ends were trimmed by 1 base and 8 bases, with 14 bases remaining between them. The CDR3 is 15 amino acids. Germline V CDR1 and CDR2: SGHDN, FVKESK. This chain's CDR3 is CASSQVGTPNEKLFF. CDR3 in DNA: TGTGCCAGCAGCCAAGTCGGGACACCCAACGAAAAACTGTTTTTT.

This CDR3 reads CASSLPRLLGNENTIYF. The CDR3 bases are TGTGCCAGCAGCCTCCCCCGATTGTTGGGAAATGAAAACACCATATATTTT. This chain connects TRBV28 to TRBJ1-3, with no clear D. V was clipped by 6 bases and J by 6 bases, with 24 bases between them. Germline values: CDR1 MDHEN, CDR2 SYDVKM. The CDR3 sequence is 17 residues long. The variable domain in full, with the rest retrieved from reference TRBV28 and TRBJ1-3, is DVKVTQSSRYLVKRTGEKVFLECVQDMDHENMFWYRQDPGLGLRLIYFSYDVKMKEKGDIPEGYSVSREKKERFSLILESASTNQTSMYLCASSLPRLLGNENTIYFGEGSWLTVV.

CDR3 nucleotides: TGTGCCAGCAGCTTAGACTGGCTAGCGGGAGTCGGGAGGGATGAGCAGTTCTTC. Its translation is CASSLDWLAGVGRDEQFF. This sequence joins TRBV11-3 and TRBJ2-1; TRBD2 agrees at 10 bases. The CDR3 totals 18 residues. Trimming at V came to 0 bases and at J to 8 bases, leaving 13 bases not matched to a gene. The germline CDR1 and CDR2 sequences are SGHNT and YENEEA. Full variable domain (missing parts from reference TRBV11-3 and TRBJ2-1): EAGVVQSPRYKIIEKKQPVAFWCNPISGHNTLYWYLQNLGQGPELLIRYENEEAVDDSQLPKDRFSAERLKGVDSTLKIQPAELGDSAVYLCASSLDWLAGVGRDEQFFGPGTRLTVL.

This chain joins TRBV25-1 and TRBJ2-1; no reliable D call. The CDR3 totals 16 residues. The V gene lost 4 bases and the J gene lost 7 bases, with 20 bases spanning the gap. Germline V gene sequence: CDR1 MGHDK, CDR2 SYGVNS. The CDR3 nucleotides are TGTGCCAGCAGTGCTTCCGGGTCCTTAAGGTTTAATGAGCAGTTCTTC. It yields the protein CASSASGSLRFNEQFF.

V is TRBV4-2 and J is TRBJ2-3; 11 bases match TRBD2. From germline, CDR1 is LGHNA and CDR2 YNFKEQ. The V gene end was trimmed by 0 bases and the J gene end by 6 bases; junction bases not matched to a gene: 5. The CDR3 has 16 residues. As DNA, the CDR3 is TGTGCCAGCAGCCAAGAGCTAGCGGGGGGCGGGGATACGCAGTATTTT. It is translated as CASSQELAGGGDTQYF.

The CDR3 DNA reads as TGTGCCAGCAGGTTTCGGTGGGGTTTCACAGATACGCAGTATTTT. Protein product: CASRFRWGFTDTQYF. This rearrangement joins TRBV28 to TRBJ2-3, with D unresolved. Germline CDR1 is MDHEN and CDR2 is SYDVKM. Trimming pared 6 bases from V and 2 bases from J, leaving 15 bases between. The CDR3 length is 15 residues. Drawing the rest from reference TRBV28 and TRBJ2-3, the complete variable domain is DVKVTQSSRYLVKRTGEKVFLECVQDMDHENMFWYRQDPGLGLRLIYFSYDVKMKEKGDIPEGYSVSREKKERFSLILESASTNQTSMYLCASRFRWGFTDTQYFGPGTRLTVL.

The V gene is TRBV5-6, the J gene TRBJ2-2; 8 positions agree with TRBD1. Germline-derived CDR1 and CDR2 are SGHDT and YYEEEE. The junction had 3 bases not matched to a gene; V was cut back by 4 bases and J by 7 bases. This CDR3 region has 13 residues. DNA of the CDR3: TGTGCCAGCAGCCGACAGGGGAACGGGGAGCTGTTTTTT. Protein product: CASSRQGNGELFF.

This clone was seen only once. V is TRBV7-2 and J is TRBJ2-3, with D hard to call. Germline V gives CDR1 SGHTA, CDR2 FQGNSA. V shed 1 base and J shed 8 bases, with 1 base lying between them. The CDR3 covers 10 residues. The CDR3 region has the DNA TGTGCCAGCAGCTTAGGTACGCAGTATTTT. Protein: CASSLGTQYF.

CDR3 nucleotides: TGCGCCAGCAGCCTCCCGAGCTCCTACGAGCAGTACTTC. Amino acid sequence: CASSLPSSYEQYF. The chain links TRBV5-1 to TRBJ2-7; D ambiguous. Trimming removed 4 bases at V and 0 bases at J, with 8 bases between. The CDR3 spans 13 residues. CDR1 is SGHRS, CDR2 YFSETQ, per germline. Looking up the rest from reference TRBV5-1 and TRBJ2-7 gives the full variable domain: KAGVTQTPRYLIKTRGQQVTLSCSPISGHRSVSWYQQTPGQGLQFLFEYFSETQRNKGNFPGRFSGRQFSNSRSEMNVSTLELGDSALYLCASSLPSSYEQYFGPGTRLTVT.

This clone was counted only a few times. The chain carries TRBV2 and TRBJ1-1, with TRBD1 as a possible D gene (5 bases). Per germline, CDR1 SNHLY and CDR2 FYNNEI. The CDR3 totals 14 residues. V shed 7 bases and J shed 4 bases, with 16 bases lying between them. The DNA for the CDR3 is TGTGCCAGCAATTTAGACAGCGGCGGCACTGAAGCTTTCTTT. It yields the protein CASNLDSGGTEAFF.

This clone was seen more than once but under ten times. The V gene is TRBV7-6, the J gene TRBJ2-1; the D gene is possibly TRBD1 (5 bases). This CDR3 is 16 amino acids long. The V and J ends lost 1 base and 4 bases respectively, with 14 bases between them. The germline CDR1 and CDR2 sequences are SGHVS and FNYEAQ. CDR3: CASSLDGALGYNEQFF. The DNA for the CDR3 is TGTGCCAGCAGCTTAGATGGGGCTTTGGGGTACAATGAGCAGTTCTTC.

J is TRBJ2-3 and V is TRBV9; 9 bases align to TRBD1. Germline loops: CDR1 SGDLS, CDR2 YYNGEE. With 4 bases clipped from V and 4 bases from J, the junction kept 13 bases outside the gene matches. CDR3 length: 17 residues. This chain's CDR3 is CASSPPSGTGRPDTQYF. In DNA form, the CDR3 reads TGTGCCAGCAGCCCCCCCTCCGGGACAGGGAGGCCAGATACGCAGTATTTT. The entire variable domain, with the rest obtained from reference TRBV9 and TRBJ2-3, is as follows: DSGVTQTPKHLITATGQRVTLRCSPRSGDLSVYWYQQSLDQGLQFLIQYYNGEERAKGNILERFSAQQFPDLHSELNLSSLELGDSALYFCASSPPSGTGRPDTQYFGPGTRLTVL.

The gene calls are TRBV14 and TRBJ2-2, with no clear D. From germline, CDR1 is SGHDN and CDR2 FVKESK. Trimming shortened V by 0 bases and J by 9 bases, and 5 bases separated the two germline ends. CDR3 length equals 12 residues. CDR3: CASSQEERELFF. Written as DNA, the CDR3 is TGTGCCAGCAGCCAAGAAGAAAGGGAGCTGTTTTTT.